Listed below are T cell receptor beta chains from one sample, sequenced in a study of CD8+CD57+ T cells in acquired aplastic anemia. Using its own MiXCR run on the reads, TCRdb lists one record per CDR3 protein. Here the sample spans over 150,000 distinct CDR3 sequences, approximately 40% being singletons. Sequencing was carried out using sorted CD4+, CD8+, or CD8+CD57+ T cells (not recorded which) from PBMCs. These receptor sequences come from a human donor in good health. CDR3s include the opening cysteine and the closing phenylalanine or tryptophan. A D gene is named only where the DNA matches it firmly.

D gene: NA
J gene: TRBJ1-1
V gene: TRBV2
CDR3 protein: CASNRDVTEAFF

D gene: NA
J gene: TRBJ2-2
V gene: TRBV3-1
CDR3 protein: CASSPASTGELFF

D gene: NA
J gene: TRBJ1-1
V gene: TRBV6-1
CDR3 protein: CASSEVGWGTEAFF

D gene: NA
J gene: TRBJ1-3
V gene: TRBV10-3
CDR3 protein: CAIRPGTYSSGNTIYF

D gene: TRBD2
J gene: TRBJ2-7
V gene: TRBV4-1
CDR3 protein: CASSQDFFRTSGTYEQYF

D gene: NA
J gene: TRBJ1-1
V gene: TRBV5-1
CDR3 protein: CASSFTGKDGTEAFF

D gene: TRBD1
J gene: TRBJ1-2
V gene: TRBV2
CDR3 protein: CASSLDPGTATNYGYTF

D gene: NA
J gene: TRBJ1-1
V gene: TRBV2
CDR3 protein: CASSGQGTEAFF

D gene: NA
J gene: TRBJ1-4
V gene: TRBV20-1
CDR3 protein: CSASLQRGRAEKLFF

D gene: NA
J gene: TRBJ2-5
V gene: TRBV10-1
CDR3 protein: CASSDTTEQETQYF

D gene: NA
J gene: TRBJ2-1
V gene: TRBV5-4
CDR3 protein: CASSLKRASNEQFF

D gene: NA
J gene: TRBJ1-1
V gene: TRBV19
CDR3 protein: CASSTGTWTEAFF

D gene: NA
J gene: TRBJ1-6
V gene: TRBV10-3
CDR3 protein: CAISAGQYNSPLHF

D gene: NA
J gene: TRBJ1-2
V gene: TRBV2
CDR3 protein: CASSDQGTAYGYTF

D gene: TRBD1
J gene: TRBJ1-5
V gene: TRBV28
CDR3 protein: CASRSGQGGPQHF

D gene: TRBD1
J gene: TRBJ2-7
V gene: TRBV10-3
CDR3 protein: CAISGGQGAFYEQYF

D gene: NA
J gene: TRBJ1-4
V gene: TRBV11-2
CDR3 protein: CASSRQWTTEKLFF

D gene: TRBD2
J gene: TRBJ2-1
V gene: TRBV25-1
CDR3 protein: CASSSWAGRAGEQFF

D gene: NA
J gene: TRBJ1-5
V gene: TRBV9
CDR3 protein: CASSVALSFNQPQHF

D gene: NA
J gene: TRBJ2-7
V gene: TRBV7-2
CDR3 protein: CASSLDLSYEQYF

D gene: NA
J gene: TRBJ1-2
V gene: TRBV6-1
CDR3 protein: CASRASGTNYGYTF

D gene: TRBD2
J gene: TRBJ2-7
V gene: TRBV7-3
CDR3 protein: CASSLSPGTSGNSYDEQYF

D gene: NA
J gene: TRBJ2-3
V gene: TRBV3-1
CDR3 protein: CASSPVSTDTQYF

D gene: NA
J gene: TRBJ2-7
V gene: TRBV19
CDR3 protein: CASSPGGDRGSYEQYF

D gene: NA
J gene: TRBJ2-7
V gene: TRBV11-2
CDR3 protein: CASSRGGLSTSYEQYF

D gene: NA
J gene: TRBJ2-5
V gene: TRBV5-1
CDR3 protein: CASSLLSSGLVQETQYF

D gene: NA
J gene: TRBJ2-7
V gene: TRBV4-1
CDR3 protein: CASSQGRNSGTYEQYF

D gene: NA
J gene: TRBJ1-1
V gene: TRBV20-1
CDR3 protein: CSARDQAGGEAFF

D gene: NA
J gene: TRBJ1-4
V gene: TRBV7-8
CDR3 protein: CASSLKYEKLFF

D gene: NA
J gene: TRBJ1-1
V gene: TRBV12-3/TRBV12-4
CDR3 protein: CASSLDRWTEAFF

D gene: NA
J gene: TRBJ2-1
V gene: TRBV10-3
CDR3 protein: CAISELGGLLYNEQFF

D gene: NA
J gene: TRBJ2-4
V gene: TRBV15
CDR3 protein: CATSRDRIGTLAKNIQYF

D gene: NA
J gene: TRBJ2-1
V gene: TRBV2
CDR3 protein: CASCDPNYNEQFF

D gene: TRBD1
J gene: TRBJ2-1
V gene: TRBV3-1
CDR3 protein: CASSPGGVYGNEQFF

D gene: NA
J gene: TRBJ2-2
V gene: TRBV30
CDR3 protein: CAWRASGGLFF

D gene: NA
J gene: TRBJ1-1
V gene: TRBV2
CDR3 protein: CASSGAVPNTEAFF

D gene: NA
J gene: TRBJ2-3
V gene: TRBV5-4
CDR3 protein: CASSFGAQDTQYF

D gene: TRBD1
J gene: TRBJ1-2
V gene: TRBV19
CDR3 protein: CASSIGDRTFYGYTF

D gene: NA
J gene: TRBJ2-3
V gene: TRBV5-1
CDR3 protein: CASSSRPGSTDTQYF

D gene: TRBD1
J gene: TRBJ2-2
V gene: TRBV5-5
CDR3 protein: CASRSGTGVSSGELFF

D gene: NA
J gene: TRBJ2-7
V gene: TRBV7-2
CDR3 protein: CASSLARGEQYF

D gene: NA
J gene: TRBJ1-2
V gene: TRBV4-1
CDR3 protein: CASSQEVGTGYGYTF

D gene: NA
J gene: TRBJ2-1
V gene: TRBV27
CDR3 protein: CASSSYVGGSVENEQFF

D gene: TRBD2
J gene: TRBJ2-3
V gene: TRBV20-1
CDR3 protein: CSARSASGGVTDTQYF

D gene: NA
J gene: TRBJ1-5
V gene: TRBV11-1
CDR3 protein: CASSLGGHYSNQPQHF

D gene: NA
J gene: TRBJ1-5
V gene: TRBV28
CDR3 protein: CASSQGGPGGQPQHF

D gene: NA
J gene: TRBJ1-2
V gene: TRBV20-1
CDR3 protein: CSARVRNALSGDGYGYTF

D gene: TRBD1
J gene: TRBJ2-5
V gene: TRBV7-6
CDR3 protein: CASSYGTVRETQYF

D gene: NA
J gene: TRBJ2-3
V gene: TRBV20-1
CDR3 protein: CSATPPALSTDTQYF

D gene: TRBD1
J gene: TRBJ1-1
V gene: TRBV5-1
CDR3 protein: CASSPDRVMKNTEAFF

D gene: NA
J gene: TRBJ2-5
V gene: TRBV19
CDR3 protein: CASRSRGTRETRYF

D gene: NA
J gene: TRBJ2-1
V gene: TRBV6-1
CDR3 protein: CASRGRGYNEQFF

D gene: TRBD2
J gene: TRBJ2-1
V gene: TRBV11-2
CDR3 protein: CASSLDRLAGYNEQFF

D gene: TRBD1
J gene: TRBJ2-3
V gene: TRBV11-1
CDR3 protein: CASSFGTGSTDTQYF

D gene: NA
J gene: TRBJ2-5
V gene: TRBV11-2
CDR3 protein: CASSLVTQETQYF

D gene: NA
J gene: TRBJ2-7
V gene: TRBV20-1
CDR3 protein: CSASGRRPGYEQYF

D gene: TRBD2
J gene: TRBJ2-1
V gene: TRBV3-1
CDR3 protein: CASSSGGGRNEQFF

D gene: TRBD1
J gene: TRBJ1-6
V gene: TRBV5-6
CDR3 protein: CASSFRDRGPNSPLHF

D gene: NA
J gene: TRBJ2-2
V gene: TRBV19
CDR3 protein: CASSTQGTTGELFF